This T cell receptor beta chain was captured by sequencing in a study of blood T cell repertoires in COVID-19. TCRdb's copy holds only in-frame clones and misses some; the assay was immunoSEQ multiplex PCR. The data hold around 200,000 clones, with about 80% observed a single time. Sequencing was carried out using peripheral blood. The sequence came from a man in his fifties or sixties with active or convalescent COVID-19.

This CDR3 reads CASRGLDRNTGELFF. The CDR3 DNA follows: TGTGCCAGCAGAGGACTAGACAGGAACACCGGGGAGCTGTTTTTT. This chain links TRBV6-5 with TRBJ2-2; 7 bases fit TRBD2. With V trimmed by 6 bases and J by 1 base, 5 bases remained unmatched. Germline assignment: CDR1 MNHEY and CDR2 SVGAGI. The CDR3 totals 15 residues.